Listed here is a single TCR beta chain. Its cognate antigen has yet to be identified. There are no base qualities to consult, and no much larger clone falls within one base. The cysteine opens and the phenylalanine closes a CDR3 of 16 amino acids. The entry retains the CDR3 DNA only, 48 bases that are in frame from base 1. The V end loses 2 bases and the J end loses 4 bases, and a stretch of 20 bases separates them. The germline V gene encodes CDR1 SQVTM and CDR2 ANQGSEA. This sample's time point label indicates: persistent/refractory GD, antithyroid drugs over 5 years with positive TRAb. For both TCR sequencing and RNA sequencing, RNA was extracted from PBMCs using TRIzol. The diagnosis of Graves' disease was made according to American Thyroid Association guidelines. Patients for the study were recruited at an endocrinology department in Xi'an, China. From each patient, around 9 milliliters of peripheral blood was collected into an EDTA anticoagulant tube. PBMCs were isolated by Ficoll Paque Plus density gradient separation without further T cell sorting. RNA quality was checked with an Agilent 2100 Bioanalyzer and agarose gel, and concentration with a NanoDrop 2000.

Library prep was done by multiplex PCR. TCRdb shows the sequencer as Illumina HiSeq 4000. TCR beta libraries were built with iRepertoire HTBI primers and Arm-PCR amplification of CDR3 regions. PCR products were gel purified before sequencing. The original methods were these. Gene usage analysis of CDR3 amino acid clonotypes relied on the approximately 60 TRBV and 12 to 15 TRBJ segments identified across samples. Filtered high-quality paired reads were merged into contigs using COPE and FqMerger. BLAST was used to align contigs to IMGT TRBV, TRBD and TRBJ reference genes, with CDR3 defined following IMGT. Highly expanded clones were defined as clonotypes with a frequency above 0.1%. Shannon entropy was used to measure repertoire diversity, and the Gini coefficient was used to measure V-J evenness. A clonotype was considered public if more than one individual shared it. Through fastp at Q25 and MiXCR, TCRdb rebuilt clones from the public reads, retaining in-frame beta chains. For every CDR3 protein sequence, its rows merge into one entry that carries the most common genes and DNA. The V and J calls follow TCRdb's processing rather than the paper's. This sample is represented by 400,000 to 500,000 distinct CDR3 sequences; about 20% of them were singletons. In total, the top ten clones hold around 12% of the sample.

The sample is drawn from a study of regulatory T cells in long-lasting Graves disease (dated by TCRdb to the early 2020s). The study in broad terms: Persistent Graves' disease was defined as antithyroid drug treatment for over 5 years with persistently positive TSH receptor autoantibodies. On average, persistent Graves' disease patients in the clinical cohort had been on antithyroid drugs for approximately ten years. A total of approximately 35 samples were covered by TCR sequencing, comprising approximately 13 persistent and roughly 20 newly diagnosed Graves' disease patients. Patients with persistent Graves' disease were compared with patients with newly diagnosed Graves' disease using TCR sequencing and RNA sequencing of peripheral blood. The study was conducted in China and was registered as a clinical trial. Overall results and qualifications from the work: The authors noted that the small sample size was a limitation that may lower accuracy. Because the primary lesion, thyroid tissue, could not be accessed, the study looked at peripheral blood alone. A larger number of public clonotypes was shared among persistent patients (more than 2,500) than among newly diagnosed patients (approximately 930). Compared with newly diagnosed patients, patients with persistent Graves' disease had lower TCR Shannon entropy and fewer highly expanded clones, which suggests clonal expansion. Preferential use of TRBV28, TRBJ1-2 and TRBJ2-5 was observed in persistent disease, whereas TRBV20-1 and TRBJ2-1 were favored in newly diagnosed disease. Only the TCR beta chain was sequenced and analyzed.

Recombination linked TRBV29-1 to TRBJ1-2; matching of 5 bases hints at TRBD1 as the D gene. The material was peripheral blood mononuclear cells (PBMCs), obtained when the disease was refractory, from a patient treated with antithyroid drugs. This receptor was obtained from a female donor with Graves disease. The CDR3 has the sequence CSVEKPAGRFSYGYTF. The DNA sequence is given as TGCAGCGTTGAAAAGCCGGCAGGGAGGTTTTCCTATGGCTACACCTTC.